The 15 T cell receptor beta chains below come from one sample, sequenced in a study of shared clonotypes between healthy human individuals. Profiling relied on immunoSEQ multiplex PCR, and the TCRdb table lists in-frame clones only, not all of them. The table records 950,000 to 1,100,000 clones, around four fifths of them present only once. The sequenced sample was memory CD4+ T cells sorted from blood. Regarding subset: CD45RA-negative fraction. The receptors originated from a man younger than 35 in good health.

A note on this clone: Other nucleotide sequences in the sample specify the same CDR3. V is TRBV4-3 and J is TRBJ2-7, with D uncertain. This CDR3 is 14 amino acids long. Trimming took off 4 bases at V and 4 bases at J, with 14 bases between the two ends. Germline CDR1 and CDR2: LGHNA and YSLEER. CDR3: CASSRGLGPYEQYF. The CDR3 DNA is TGCGCCAGCAGCCGGGGTCTGGGCCCTTACGAGCAGTACTTC.

This rearrangement joins TRBV19 to TRBJ2-7, with unresolved D. The CDR3 length is 15 residues. Trimming removed 1 base at V and 0 bases at J, with 10 bases between. Germline CDR1 reads LNHDA; CDR2 reads SQIVND (reference sequence). Here the CDR3 reads CASSIVGGNSYEQYF. The CDR3 DNA reads TGTGCCAGTAGTATAGTTGGCGGTAACTCCTACGAGCAGTACTTC.

This clone is a singleton in its sample. The rearrangement joins TRBV30 to TRBJ2-5; 7 bases match TRBD2. The CDR3 contains 14 residues. V lost 7 bases and J lost 2; bases outside the gene matches: 10. From germline, CDR1 is GTSNPN and CDR2 SVGIG (reference sequence). The CDR3 loop is CASNGGGPQETQYF. The DNA for the CDR3 is TGTGCCTCTAATGGGGGAGGGCCACAAGAGACCCAGTACTTC.

This clone was counted once. The rearrangement links TRBV5-1 to TRBJ2-7, with 7 bases matching TRBD2. CDR1 and CDR2 (germline): SGHRS, YFSETQ. The CDR3 loop spans 16 amino acids. J gave up 3 bases and V 6 bases, and 15 bases lay outside the gene matches. The CDR3 DNA reads as TGCGCCAGCACCCCGGGTGGCCTAGCGGCAGTCTACGAGCAGTACTTC. This sequence encodes CASTPGGLAAVYEQYF.

The V call is TRBV5-1, the J call TRBJ2-3, with 7 bases matching TRBD1. Germline values: CDR1 SGHRS, CDR2 YFSETQ. The CDR3 sequence is 16 residues long. V lost 0 bases, J lost 3 bases, and 7 bases stayed unmatched. The CDR3 DNA follows: TGCGCCAGCAGCTTGGGAGGGGGCAAGAGTACAGATACGCAGTATTTT. Its translation is CASSLGGGKSTDTQYF.

The chain uses TRBV5-1 and TRBJ1-3; perhaps TRBD1 as D (5 bases). CDR3 length: 17 residues. The V and J ends lost 0 bases and 0 bases respectively, with 13 bases between them. CDR1 SGHRS and CDR2 YFSETQ come from the germline V gene. The CDR3 DNA reads as TGCGCCAGCAGCTTGGCTTTCGGGGGGAGCTCTGGAAACACCATATATTTT. This encodes CASSLAFGGSSGNTIYF.

The chain carries TRBV11-2 and TRBJ2-3; 12 bases agree with TRBD2. V lost 1 base to trimming and J lost 9 bases; unmatched junction nucleotides: 11. Germline values: CDR1 SGHAT, CDR2 FQNNGV. The CDR3 spans 17 residues. DNA for the CDR3: TGTGCCAGCAGCTTAGTAGCTAGCGGGGGGGTCCTCCAGACGCAGTATTTT. Its protein is CASSLVASGGVLQTQYF.

The chain recombines TRBV28 with TRBJ2-3, with a tentative D call TRBD1 (7 bases). V was pared by 3 bases and J by 5 bases, with 15 bases between. The CDR3 is 15 residues long. The germline V gene has CDR1 MDHEN and CDR2 SYDVKM. The CDR3 sequence: CASSFLSGGQDTQYF. The CDR3 nucleotides read TGTGCCAGCAGTTTCTTGTCAGGGGGGCAAGATACGCAGTATTTT.

About this clone: The sample contains more than one DNA sequence encoding this CDR3. V gene TRBV6-5 combines with J gene TRBJ2-7; D might be TRBD1 or TRBD2, each matching 5 bases. This CDR3 region has 15 residues. Between the trimmed V and J ends, which lost 0 bases and 2 bases, there was a span of 11 bases. CDR1 MNHEY and CDR2 SVGAGI come from the germline V gene. The DNA for the CDR3 is TGTGCCAGCAGTTACTCCGGGACGGAAGCCTACGAGCAGTACTTC. It codes for CASSYSGTEAYEQYF.

The V gene is TRBV12-5, the J gene TRBJ2-7; D gene unclear. Per the germline V gene, CDR1 is LGHNT and CDR2 is FRNRAP. Trimming removed 2 bases from V and 2 bases from J, with 13 bases in between. The CDR3 extends over 15 amino acids. For the CDR3, the DNA is TGTGCTAGTGGTTTGAATCCCACGGACCCCTACGAGCAGTACTTC. It specifies CASGLNPTDPYEQYF.

Points on this clone: The same CDR3 is also encoded by other DNA sequences in this sample. The V gene is TRBV18, the J gene TRBJ2-7, with D maybe TRBD1 (6 bases). The CDR3 consists of 13 residues. Germline V gives CDR1 KGHSH, CDR2 LQKENI. Deletions cut 3 bases from V and 2 bases from J, with 8 bases between. The CDR3 here is CASSPTGTYEQYF. DNA for the CDR3: TGTGCCAGCTCACCGACAGGTACCTACGAGCAGTACTTC.

With regard to this clone: Other nucleotide sequences from this sample produce the same CDR3. This rearrangement joins TRBV19 to TRBJ2-3, with no clear D. V was clipped by 5 bases and J by 3 bases, with 3 bases between them. In germline, CDR1 is LNHDA, CDR2 SQIVND (reference sequence). This CDR3 has 11 amino acids. The CDR3 DNA reads TGTGCCAGTAGTTTGACAGATACGCAGTATTTT. Translated, it gives CASSLTDTQYF.

A few counts support this clone. This sequence joins TRBV5-4 and TRBJ2-1; the match to TRBD2 covers 12 bases. The J segment lost 3 bases and the V segment lost 4 bases, leaving 2 bases of the junction unmatched. The V gene's germline CDR1 is SGHNT and CDR2 YYREEE (reference sequence). CDR3 length: 15 residues. The CDR3: CASSTSGGHYNEQFF. In DNA form, the CDR3 reads TGTGCCAGCAGCACTAGCGGGGGGCACTACAATGAGCAGTTCTTC.

This clone was observed a single time. The V call is TRBV4-3, the J call TRBJ2-1, with 9 bases matching TRBD2. CDR3 length equals 15 residues. Germline-derived CDR1 and CDR2 are LGHNA and YSLEER. Trimming took 0 bases from V and 6 from J; bases not matched to a gene: 3. CDR3 sequence: CASSQDGTSFNEQFF. The CDR3 nucleotides are TGCGCCAGCAGCCAAGATGGGACTAGCTTCAATGAGCAGTTCTTC.

The chain recombines TRBV19 with TRBJ2-7; D not resolved. The CDR3 totals 15 residues. Germline CDR1 reads LNHDA; CDR2 reads SQIVND (reference sequence). The germline V and J ends were trimmed by 6 bases and 7 bases, with 22 bases remaining between them. The CDR3 nucleotides are TGTGCCAGTAGAGAAGGAGCGTACGGAGAGGCTGAGCAGTACTTC. This encodes CASREGAYGEAEQYF.